These 21 T cell receptor beta chains came from one sample sequenced in a study of shared clonotypes between healthy human individuals. Using immunoSEQ multiplex PCR, the repertoire was profiled, and TCRdb retains in-frame clones only, with some absent. Of approximately 87,000 clones listed, about 64% were seen once; the top ten hold around 50%. Sequencing was carried out using memory CD8+ T cells sorted from blood. Described subset: CD45RO+ cells pooled with CCR7-negative TemRA cells. The source of these receptors is a man aged 25 to 40 in good health.

This clone has just a few counts. The chain carries TRBV7-2 and TRBJ2-5; D gene uncertain. Germline V gene sequence: CDR1 SGHTA, CDR2 FQGNSA. The CDR3 has 15 residues. Trimming cost V 1 base and J 0 bases, with 9 bases left between them. The CDR3 loop is CASSLGFGYQETQYF. As DNA, the CDR3 is TGTGCCAGCAGCTTAGGCTTCGGCTACCAAGAGACCCAGTACTTC. Complete variable domain (other parts from reference TRBV7-2 and TRBJ2-5): GAGVSQSPSNKVTEKGKDVELRCDPISGHTALYWYRQSLGQGLEFLIYFQGNSAPDKSGLPSDRFSAERTGGSVSTLTIQRTQQEDSAVYLCASSLGFGYQETQYFGPGTRLLVL.

The rearrangement links TRBV6-4 to TRBJ2-1, with 10 bases aligning to TRBD2. Per the germline V gene, CDR1 is MRHNA and CDR2 is SNTAGT. With 6 bases clipped from V and 5 bases from J, the junction kept 7 bases outside the gene matches. The CDR3 covers 15 residues. DNA of the CDR3: TGTGCCAGCAGCAAGCTAGCGGGAGCTCACAATGAGCAGTTCTTC. Translating gives CASSKLAGAHNEQFF.

This clone occurred a few times. The chain carries TRBV28 and TRBJ2-7, with 11 bases lining up with TRBD2. The ends lost 1 base at V and 2 bases at J; junction bases unmatched: 4. Germline V gene lookup returns CDR1 MDHEN and CDR2 SYDVKM. The CDR3 runs 16 residues. The CDR3 is CASSLLTSGRPYEQYF. DNA of the CDR3: TGTGCCAGCAGTTTATTAACTAGCGGGAGACCCTACGAGCAGTACTTC.

The chain recombines TRBV6-5 with TRBJ2-7; D gene ambiguous. This CDR3 spans 13 amino acids. V gave up 5 bases and J gave up 5 bases, with 13 bases separating them. Germline V gene data show CDR1 as MNHEY and CDR2 as SVGAGI. The CDR3 nucleotides read TGTGCCAGCAGTCCCACATTAGGAAACGAGCAGTACTTC. Translation gives CASSPTLGNEQYF.

In its sample, this clone was seen many times. The gene calls are TRBV28 and TRBJ1-2; 9 bases agree with TRBD1. Looked up from germline, CDR1 is MDHEN and CDR2 is SYDVKM. This CDR3 has 15 amino acids. J was trimmed by 1 base and V by 5 bases; bases with no gene match: 5. CDR3 sequence: CASSPLTGGNYGYTF. The CDR3 DNA is TGTGCCAGCAGTCCCCTGACAGGGGGTAACTATGGCTACACCTTC.

This rearrangement joins TRBV28 to TRBJ2-1, with D perhaps TRBD2 (6 bases). Trimming shortened V by 5 bases and J by 0 bases, and 20 bases separated the two germline ends. This CDR3 is 18 amino acids long. Per the germline V gene, CDR1 is MDHEN and CDR2 is SYDVKM. The CDR3 sequence: CASSTLPGLTYSYNEQFF. The CDR3, as DNA: TGTGCCAGCAGTACGCTACCGGGACTGACATACTCCTACAATGAGCAGTTCTTC. Supplemented by reference TRBV28 and TRBJ2-1, the full variable domain reads DVKVTQSSRYLVKRTGEKVFLECVQDMDHENMFWYRQDPGLGLRLIYFSYDVKMKEKGDIPEGYSVSREKKERFSLILESASTNQTSMYLCASSTLPGLTYSYNEQFFGPGTRLTVL.

The chain combines TRBV5-8 with TRBJ1-1; D gene ambiguous. This CDR3 contains 15 residues. The V gene's germline CDR1 is SGHTS and CDR2 YDEGEE. The V and J ends lost 5 bases and 3 bases respectively, with 17 bases between them. The CDR3 loop reads CASRRPRGMDTEAFF. DNA of the CDR3: TGTGCCAGCAGGCGGCCTCGTGGGATGGACACTGAAGCTTTCTTT.

This clone was seen only a few times. V gene TRBV30 combines with J gene TRBJ2-7; a possible D gene is TRBD1 (6 bases). Germline V gives CDR1 GTSNPN, CDR2 SVGIG (reference sequence). The CDR3 has 14 amino acids. Trimming removed 2 bases from V and 0 bases from J, with 11 bases in between. The CDR3 protein is CAWSPGQNSYEQYF. In DNA, the CDR3 is TGTGCCTGGAGTCCTGGACAGAACTCCTACGAGCAGTACTTC.

The chain joins TRBV18 to TRBJ2-1; D perhaps matches TRBD1 (5 bases). V was cut by 2 bases and J by 4 bases, with 12 bases left in between. Germline V gene sequence: CDR1 KGHSH, CDR2 LQKENI. This CDR3 comprises 15 residues. In DNA, the CDR3 is TGTGCCAGCTCACCAAAGATGGGGCTATACAATGAGCAGTTCTTC. The encoded protein is CASSPKMGLYNEQFF.

The gene calls are TRBV11-2 and TRBJ2-3, with 9 bases identical to TRBD2. The CDR3 runs 17 residues. After removal of 7 bases from V and 5 bases from J, the junction contained 16 bases not matched to a gene. Germline V gene lookup returns CDR1 SGHAT and CDR2 FQNNGV. CDR3 in DNA: TGTGCCAGCATGCTTGGGTATGGCGGGAGGGCCCGAGATACGCAGTATTTT. Its translation: CASMLGYGGRARDTQYF. Looking up the rest from reference TRBV11-2 and TRBJ2-3 gives the full variable domain: EAGVAQSPRYKIIEKRQSVAFWCNPISGHATLYWYQQILGQGPKLLIQFQNNGVVDDSQLPKDRFSAERLKGVDSTLKIQPAKLEDSAVYLCASMLGYGGRARDTQYFGPGTRLTVL.

This clone was found many times. This sequence joins TRBV13 and TRBJ2-1, with 11 positions matching TRBD2. The CDR3 sequence is 15 residues long. With 2 bases clipped from V and 4 bases from J, the junction kept 1 base outside the gene matches. Germline V CDR1 and CDR2: PRHDT, FYEKMQ (reference sequence). The DNA for the CDR3 is TGTGCCAGCAGCTTAACTAGCGGGAGTTACAATGAGCAGTTCTTC. Protein product: CASSLTSGSYNEQFF. The full variable domain, its missing parts supplied by reference TRBV13 and TRBJ2-1, is AAGVIQSPRHLIKEKRETATLKCYPIPRHDTVYWYQQGPGQDPQFLISFYEKMQSDKGSIPDRFSAQQFSDYHSELNMSSLELGDSALYFCASSLTSGSYNEQFFGPGTRLTVL.

The chain joins TRBV7-6 to TRBJ2-1, with TRBD2 identical over 8 bases. The CDR3 is made up of 16 amino acids. V was pared by 5 bases and J by 8 bases, with 14 bases of the junction left unmatched. Germline V gives CDR1 SGHVS, CDR2 FNYEAQ. The CDR3 nucleotides read TGTGCCAGCAGCGCCCCCGCAGGACTAGCCCTATATGAGCAGTTCTTC. This gives the protein CASSAPAGLALYEQFF.

This clone turned up a few times. The V and J genes are TRBV19 and TRBJ1-5; 8 positions agree with TRBD1. Per the germline V gene, CDR1 is LNHDA and CDR2 is SQIVND (reference sequence). The CDR3 runs to 13 residues. Trimming at V came to 3 bases and at J to 7 bases, leaving 2 bases not matched to a gene. The CDR3 DNA reads TGTGCCAGTAGTATGGGGACAGGCCAGCCCCAGCATTTT. It translates to CASSMGTGQPQHF.

This clone was seen a few times. The V gene is TRBV18, the J gene TRBJ2-5; D unresolved. The CDR3 contains 11 residues. V was clipped by 3 bases and J by 3 bases, with 2 bases between them. Germline V gives CDR1 KGHSH, CDR2 LQKENI. The CDR3 loop reads CASSPEETQYF. The CDR3 region has the DNA TGTGCCAGCTCACCCGAAGAGACCCAGTACTTC.

This clone showed up just a few times. V and J are TRBV23-1 and TRBJ2-1; D remains unclear. TRBV23-1 is noted as an ORF with a role that remains uncertain. V lost 3 bases, J lost 7 bases, and 10 bases lay in between. The CDR3 has 13 residues. CDR3 in amino acids: CASSHFALNEQFF. The CDR3 region has the DNA TGCGCCAGCAGTCACTTCGCTTTAAATGAGCAGTTCTTC.

The chain couples TRBV7-8 to TRBJ2-1, with D uncertain. The germline V and J ends were trimmed by 9 bases and 1 base, with 4 bases remaining between them. The CDR3 loop spans 11 amino acids. CDR1 is SGHVS, CDR2 FQNEAQ, per germline. CDR3 DNA: TGTGCCAGTGGGTCCTACAATGAGCAGTTCTTC. Encoded protein: CASGSYNEQFF.

V gene TRBV2 combines with J gene TRBJ2-1, with a possible D match to TRBD1 (6 bases). The V gene's germline CDR1 is SNHLY and CDR2 FYNNEI. Trimming took 4 bases from V and 1 from J, leaving 8 bases between them. The CDR3 sequence is 14 residues long. The CDR3 coding sequence is TGTGCCAGCAGTGGACAGGCTTCCTACAATGAGCAGTTCTTC. Its protein product is CASSGQASYNEQFF.

The rearrangement joins TRBV10-3 to TRBJ1-2; D remains unclear. This CDR3 region has 17 residues. The V end was cut by 2 bases, the J end by 0 bases, with 16 bases between. From germline, CDR1 is ENHRY and CDR2 SYGVKD. CDR3 sequence reads: CAISEPFFRVTNYGYTF. CDR3 DNA sequence: TGTGCCATCAGTGAGCCTTTCTTTAGGGTTACTAACTATGGCTACACCTTC.

This clone was recorded a few times. The chain couples TRBV5-4 to TRBJ2-1; 10 nucleotides align to TRBD2. The CDR3 has 14 residues. After removal of 4 bases from V and 5 bases from J, the junction contained 3 bases not matched to a gene. Germline-derived CDR1 and CDR2 are SGHNT and YYREEE (reference sequence). CDR3 residues: CASSPGTSDNEQFF. The CDR3 DNA reads TGTGCCAGCAGCCCCGGGACTAGCGACAATGAGCAGTTCTTC.

The rearrangement links TRBV9 to TRBJ2-7, with no clear D. The CDR3 totals 14 residues. V gave up 0 bases and J gave up 2 bases, with 9 bases separating them. The germline CDR1 and CDR2 sequences are SGDLS and YYNGEE. In nucleotides, the CDR3 is TGTGCCAGCAGCGTAGCCCCTGAGGCCTACGAGCAGTACTTC. It is translated as CASSVAPEAYEQYF.

This clone was picked up a small number of times. This rearrangement joins TRBV5-6 to TRBJ2-7; 15 nucleotides match TRBD2. In germline, CDR1 is SGHDT, CDR2 YYEEEE. The CDR3 has 17 residues. V dropped 4 bases and J dropped 0; count of bases not matched to a gene: 5. The chain's CDR3 is CASSGGTSGRISYEQYF. The CDR3 region has the DNA TGTGCCAGCAGCGGAGGGACTAGCGGGAGGATCTCCTACGAGCAGTACTTC.